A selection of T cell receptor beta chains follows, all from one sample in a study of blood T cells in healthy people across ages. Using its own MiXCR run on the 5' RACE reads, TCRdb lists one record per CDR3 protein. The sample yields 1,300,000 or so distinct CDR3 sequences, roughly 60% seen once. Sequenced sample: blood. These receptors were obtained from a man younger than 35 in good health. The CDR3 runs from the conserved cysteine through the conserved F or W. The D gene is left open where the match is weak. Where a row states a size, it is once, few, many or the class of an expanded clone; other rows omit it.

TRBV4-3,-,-,CASSQELVGVHEQFF
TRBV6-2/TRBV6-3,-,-,CASSSTSVTQYF
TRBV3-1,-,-,CASSQEGEDRHEETQYF
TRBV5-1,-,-,CASRGEGLSSYEQYF
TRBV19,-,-,CASSILAPSGSPYEQYF
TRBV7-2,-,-,CASSNTFGRGLLDERYF
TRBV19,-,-,CASRGLQGSDEKLFF
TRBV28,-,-,CASSDTGADYEQYF
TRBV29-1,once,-,CSVVVAEAFF
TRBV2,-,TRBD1,CATQVGTGVGEQYF
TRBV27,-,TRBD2,CASSLLASGGARETQYF
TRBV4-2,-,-,CASSQAHYYEQYF
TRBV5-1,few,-,CASSFGLPTDTQYF
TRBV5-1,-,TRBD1,CASSSLTGGISEAFF
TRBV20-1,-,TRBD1,CSARDPRTGISYNSPLHF
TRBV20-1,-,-,CSASGRTLLGQYF
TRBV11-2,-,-,CASSLSMNIQYF
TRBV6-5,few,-,CASSAGQLGYNEQFF
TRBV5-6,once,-,CTSSFSGARNEQYF
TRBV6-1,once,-,CASSVTRWTVNTEAFF
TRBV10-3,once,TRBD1,CAISGTGGSSPLHF
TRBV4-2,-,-,CASSRDQIPKNIQYF
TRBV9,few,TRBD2,CASTSGGPSTDTQYF
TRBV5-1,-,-,CASSPIGYEQYF
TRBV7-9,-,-,CASNPESGLYNEQYF
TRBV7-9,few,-,CASSPTIPHEQFF
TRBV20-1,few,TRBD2,CSARLAGTSYEQYF
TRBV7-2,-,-,CASRLTRGSYEQYF
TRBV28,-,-,CASSFENYGYTF
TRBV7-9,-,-,CASSLAGTRYNEQFF
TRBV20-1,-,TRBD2,CSAKGLAGGTDTQYF
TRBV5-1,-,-,CASSLIGKTNTGELFF
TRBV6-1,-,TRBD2,CASKISGSNEQFF
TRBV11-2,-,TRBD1,CASSLAGSGGDGNTIYF
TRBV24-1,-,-,CATSMGTKNTEAFF
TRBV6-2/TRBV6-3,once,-,CASSGRAVDQETQYF
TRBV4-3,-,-,CASSQVGLLEKLFF
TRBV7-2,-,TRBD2,CASSLVPAGASGGLETQYF